This passage covers 11 T cell receptor beta chains from one sample sequenced in a study of OX40 agonist ivuxolimab in advanced cancers. Here immunoSEQ multiplex PCR was the method, and the copy in TCRdb shows in-frame clones only, minus some. The table shows about 74,000 clones, with about four fifths occurring only once. Here the sequenced sample was CD4+ or CD8+ T cells sorted from blood, taken in a trial of the OX40 agonist ivuxolimab. These receptor sequences come from an adult with an advanced solid tumor such as melanoma, head and neck, liver or kidney cancer.

This clone was recorded a few times. The rearrangement uses TRBV5-1 and TRBJ2-3; 8 bases are a match to TRBD2. Germline assignment: CDR1 SGHRS and CDR2 YFSETQ. This CDR3 contains 15 residues. With V trimmed by 0 bases and J by 2 bases, 2 bases remained unmatched. CDR3: CASSLAGGYTDTQYF. CDR3 nucleotides: TGCGCCAGCAGCTTGGCGGGAGGGTACACAGATACGCAGTATTTT.

The chain recombines TRBV7-2 with TRBJ2-5; D is perhaps TRBD1 or TRBD2 (5 bases each). CDR3 length: 12 amino acids. Germline CDR1 and CDR2: SGHTA and FQGNSA. Trimming cost V 6 bases and J 9 bases, with 14 bases left between them. The CDR3 reads CASSLPGAPQYF. The CDR3 nucleotides are TGTGCCAGCAGTCTCCCCGGGGCTCCCCAGTACTTC.

The rearrangement uses TRBV19 and TRBJ1-2; D possibly corresponds to TRBD1 (5 bases). V lost 0 bases and J lost 4, with 12 bases in between. This CDR3 is built from 15 residues. CDR1 LNHDA and CDR2 SQIVND come from the germline V gene (reference sequence). In nucleotides, the CDR3 is TGTGCCAGTAGTATAGATCTAAGGACAACCTATGGCTACACCTTC. This codes for CASSIDLRTTYGYTF.

The V gene is TRBV4-1, the J gene TRBJ2-5; TRBD2 matches at 7 bases. The junction had 16 bases not matched to a gene; V was cut back by 4 bases and J by 5 bases. The CDR3 length is 17 residues. Germline V gene sequence: CDR1 MGHRA, CDR2 YSYEKL. CDR3 in DNA: TGCGCCAGCAGCCCGCCTCTAGAGGGAGGGCCGTCGGAGACCCAGTACTTC. It is translated as CASSPPLEGGPSETQYF.

The V call is TRBV7-9, the J call TRBJ1-1; TRBD1 might be the D (6 bases). Per germline, CDR1 SEHNR and CDR2 FQNEAQ (reference sequence). The CDR3 runs 14 residues. V dropped 4 bases and J dropped 1 base, with 10 bases sitting between them. CDR3 bases: TGTGCCAGCAGCTATGGACAGCAGAACACTGAAGCTTTCTTT. Amino acid sequence: CASSYGQQNTEAFF.

Only one count was recorded for this clone. The chain combines TRBV27 with TRBJ2-1, with a tentative D call TRBD2 (6 bases). The CDR3 runs to 17 residues. Deletions cut 5 bases from V and 1 base from J, with 18 bases between. Germline V CDR1 and CDR2: MNHEY, SMNVEV (reference sequence). CDR3 nucleotide sequence: TGTGCCAGCAGTAGAAGACCGGGACTCTCATCCTACAATGAGCAGTTCTTC. It specifies CASSRRPGLSSYNEQFF.

The gene calls are TRBV10-3 and TRBJ2-5; D gene unclear. Germline V gene lookup returns CDR1 ENHRY and CDR2 SYGVKD. This CDR3 is built from 13 residues. Trimming pared 7 bases from V and 0 bases from J, leaving 9 bases between. The CDR3 is CAINGPNQETQYF. DNA of the CDR3: TGTGCCATCAACGGACCGAACCAAGAGACCCAGTACTTC.

J is TRBJ1-2 and V is TRBV6-1, with D hard to call. Trimming shortened V by 3 bases and J by 8 bases, and 7 bases separated the two germline ends. CDR1 is MNHNS and CDR2 is SASEGT in the germline V gene. CDR3 size: 11 residues. CDR3 bases: TGTGCCAGCAGTGAGGTGGGGGGCTACACCTTC. This translates into CASSEVGGYTF.

This chain links TRBV18 with TRBJ1-3, with 8 bases lining up with TRBD1. The CDR3 sequence is 18 residues long. CDR1 and CDR2 (germline): KGHSH, LQKENI. The ends lost 0 bases at V and 0 bases at J; junction bases unmatched: 7. The chain's CDR3 is CASSPPGRGLSSGNTIYF. Here the CDR3 DNA reads TGTGCCAGCTCACCACCGGGCAGGGGGCTCTCCTCTGGAAACACCATATATTTT. The complete variable domain, with remaining parts taken from reference TRBV18 and TRBJ1-3, reads NAGVMQNPRHLVRRRGQEARLRCSPMKGHSHVYWYRQLPEEGLKFMVYLQKENIIDESGMPKERFSAEFPKEGPSILRIQQVVRGDSAAYFCASSPPGRGLSSGNTIYFGEGSWLTVV.

The rearrangement joins TRBV6-4 to TRBJ2-3; 8 bases map to TRBD2. Germline CDR1 MRHNA, CDR2 SNTAGT. Trimming at V came to 5 bases and at J to 6 bases, leaving 10 bases not matched to a gene. This CDR3 is built from 15 residues. In DNA form, the CDR3 reads TGTGCCAGCAGTTGGGCGGGAGGAAAGGGGGATACGCAGTATTTT. Translated: CASSWAGGKGDTQYF.

This clone was counted between two and nine times. The V gene is TRBV6-1, the J gene TRBJ1-5; tentative D call: TRBD1 (6 bases). CDR3 length: 16 amino acids. V gave up 0 bases and J gave up 6 bases, with 15 bases separating them. The V gene's germline CDR1 is MNHNS and CDR2 SASEGT. The CDR3 nucleotides read TGTGCCAGCAGTGAAGCGGACAGATGGATCGGTCAGCCCCAGCATTTT. Translated, it gives CASSEADRWIGQPQHF.